Below, 4 T cell receptor beta chains from the same sample are listed, as sequenced in a study of shared clonotypes between healthy human individuals. Profiling relied on immunoSEQ multiplex PCR, and the TCRdb table lists in-frame clones only, not all of them. The top ten clones hold approximately 12% of a sample with 470,000 or so clones, around 73% of them seen once. Specimen: PBMCs. These TCRs come from a middle-aged woman in good health. Some clones in this sample may be carry-over from other donors' samples.

The rearrangement uses TRBV4-3 and TRBJ2-5, with D uncertain. CDR1 and CDR2 (germline): LGHNA, YSLEER. CDR3 length: 15 amino acids. Between the trimmed V and J ends, which lost 0 bases and 4 bases, there was a span of 12 bases. The chain's CDR3 is CASSQDPNLPETQYF. CDR3 DNA sequence: TGCGCCAGCAGCCAAGATCCGAACCTCCCAGAGACCCAGTACTTC.

The chain joins TRBV29-1 to TRBJ2-7; perhaps TRBD2 as D (6 bases). The germline V gene encodes CDR1 SQVTM and CDR2 ANQGSEA. This CDR3 contains 12 residues. The V gene lost 2 bases and the J gene lost 7 bases, with 12 bases spanning the gap. CDR3 loop: CSVENGSGEQYF. CDR3 nucleotide sequence: TGCAGCGTTGAAAACGGGAGCGGGGAGCAGTACTTC.

V usage is TRBV5-1 and J usage is TRBJ2-5; D possibly corresponds to TRBD1 (6 bases). Germline CDR1 reads SGHRS; CDR2 reads YFSETQ. The CDR3 is 15 amino acids. V gave up 4 bases and J gave up 1 base, with 14 bases separating them. CDR3 residues: CASSPRDTTQETQYF. CDR3 coding DNA: TGCGCCAGCAGCCCCCGGGACACCACCCAAGAGACCCAGTACTTC.

The chain couples TRBV4-3 to TRBJ2-7; D possibly corresponds to TRBD2 (6 bases). Looked up from germline, CDR1 is LGHNA and CDR2 is YSLEER. The CDR3 spans 14 residues. V was cut by 0 bases and J by 6 bases, with 12 bases left in between. The CDR3 nucleotides read TGCGCCAGCAGCCAAGATCTCGTGGGGGGCGAGCAGTACTTC. Translating it yields CASSQDLVGGEQYF.